This passage covers 11 T cell receptor beta chains from one sample sequenced in a study of control samples from healthy donors and cancer patients. Using immunoSEQ multiplex PCR, the repertoire was profiled, and TCRdb retains in-frame clones only, with some absent. The sample contains some 150,000 clones, nearly 96% of which appear only once. The sequenced material came from blood. The source is a woman in her 30s in good health.

The V call is TRBV3-1 (or the pseudogene TRBV3-2), the J call TRBJ2-2; a weak D match, TRBD2 (6 bases). CDR1 LGHDT and CDR2 YNNKEL come from the germline V gene (reference sequence). V lost 4 bases, J lost 3 bases, and 6 bases lay in between. This CDR3 is built from 13 residues. The CDR3 sequence: CASSPGDTGELFF. The CDR3 region has the DNA TGTGCCAGCAGCCCGGGGGACACCGGGGAGCTGTTTTTT.

As DNA, the CDR3 is TGTGCCATCGGGTACCAAGAGACCCAGTACTTC. Its translation: CAIGYQETQYF. The gene calls are TRBV10-3 and TRBJ2-5; D unclear. Trimming pared 8 bases from V and 0 bases from J, leaving 4 bases between. CDR1 is ENHRY and CDR2 is SYGVKD in the germline V gene. CDR3 length: 11 amino acids.

This chain connects TRBV5-1 to TRBJ2-5, with 9 nucleotides matching TRBD1. J gave up 1 base and V 1 base, and 5 bases lay outside the gene matches. The CDR3 length is 16 residues. Germline V gene sequence: CDR1 SGHRS, CDR2 YFSETQ. This CDR3 reads CASSLLGQGLQETQYF. Here the CDR3 DNA reads TGCGCCAGCAGCTTGCTTGGACAGGGGCTCCAAGAGACCCAGTACTTC.

DNA for the CDR3: TGTGCCAGCAGCTCCCCTCAGGCCTACAATGAGCAGTTCTTC. It is translated as CASSSPQAYNEQFF. The chain links TRBV11-3 to TRBJ2-1; D not resolved. V dropped 4 bases and J dropped 2 bases, with 9 bases sitting between them. From germline, CDR1 is SGHNT and CDR2 YENEEA. The CDR3 is 14 amino acids.

This chain links TRBV20-1 with TRBJ1-3; D not resolved. The CDR3 loop spans 13 amino acids. Trimming stripped 3 bases from V and 1 base from J, with 7 bases between. From germline, CDR1 is DFQATT and CDR2 SNEGSKA (reference sequence). CDR3 in amino acids: CSASQVSGNTIYF. In nucleotides, the CDR3 is TGCAGTGCTAGTCAGGTTTCTGGAAACACCATATATTTT.

The rearrangement uses TRBV28 and TRBJ2-5; 7 bases are shared with TRBD2. Germline V gives CDR1 MDHEN, CDR2 SYDVKM. With V trimmed by 1 base and J by 7 bases, 3 bases remained unmatched. The CDR3 runs to 13 residues. The CDR3 nucleotides are TGTGCCAGCAGTTTATTAGCGGGCGGGACCCAGTACTTC. It codes for CASSLLAGGTQYF.

V and J are TRBV5-1 and TRBJ2-3; 8 bases align to TRBD2. CDR1 is SGHRS, CDR2 YFSETQ, per germline. The CDR3 covers 16 residues. J gave up 4 bases and V 0 bases, and 7 bases lay outside the gene matches. The CDR3 DNA sequence: TGCGCCAGCAGCTTGGCCACTAGCGGCGATTCAGATACGCAGTATTTT. This gives the protein CASSLATSGDSDTQYF.

This clone was seen a single time. This chain links TRBV7-9 with TRBJ1-3; D is uncertain. The length of the CDR3 is 15 residues. Germline values: CDR1 SEHNR, CDR2 FQNEAQ (reference sequence). The ends were cut back, 5 bases at V and 0 bases at J, with 11 bases in the middle. The CDR3 protein is CASSNDVSSGNTIYF. DNA of the CDR3: TGTGCCAGCAGCAATGACGTCAGCTCTGGAAACACCATATATTTT.

V and J are TRBV10-1 and TRBJ1-5; TRBD1 agrees at 7 bases. The CDR3 covers 14 residues. CDR1 and CDR2 (germline): WNHNN, SYGVQD (reference sequence). V lost 10 bases to trimming and J lost 0 bases; unmatched junction nucleotides: 6. CDR3 in amino acids: CANSTGHSNQPQHF. DNA of the CDR3: TGCGCCAATTCGACAGGGCATAGCAATCAGCCCCAGCATTTT.

The chain joins TRBV6-5 to TRBJ1-5, with D unresolved. Germline V CDR1 and CDR2: MNHEY, SVGAGI. The CDR3 sequence is 13 residues long. The ends were cut back, 5 bases at V and 9 bases at J, with 14 bases in the middle. CDR3 loop: CASSHRGWGPQHF. The CDR3 DNA is TGTGCCAGCAGTCACCGCGGCTGGGGGCCCCAGCATTTT.

The CDR3 DNA reads TGTGCCAGCACCCTCACGGGGGCCACCTACGAGCAGTACTTC. Translating it yields CASTLTGATYEQYF. The chain couples TRBV11-2 to TRBJ2-7, with D perhaps given as TRBD1 or TRBD2 (6 bases each). From germline, CDR1 is SGHAT and CDR2 FQNNGV. The V and J ends lost 7 bases and 2 bases respectively, with 15 bases between them. CDR3 length: 14 amino acids.